These 2 T cell receptor beta chains came from one sample sequenced in a study of Ad26.COV2.S vaccination and SARS-CoV-2 variants. Clones were sequenced by immunoSEQ multiplex PCR, and TCRdb holds only the in-frame ones, with some missing. The repertoire includes about 330,000 clones, almost 90% of them detected once, and 4.5% to 5.5% sits in the top ten. This sample's treatment: approximately 18 received Ad26.COV2.S at low or high dose, single or two shots; a few received placebo; per-sample allocation not given. The samples date from day 63 after the first vaccine or placebo injection. The sequencing used peripheral blood, collected in a trial of Ad26.COV2.S vaccine versus placebo. These receptors were taken from a person between 18 and 60 years old who received the Ad26.COV2.S COVID-19 vaccine or a placebo.

The chain has TRBV7-2 and TRBJ1-3; D is ambiguous. The CDR3 runs to 17 residues. Trimming removed 5 bases from V and 1 base from J, with 18 bases in between. The germline V gene encodes CDR1 SGHTA and CDR2 FQGNSA. The CDR3 DNA reads TGTGCCAGCAGCAAAGCGCCGACGAGAAGGTCTGGAAACACCATATATTTT. Protein sequence: CASSKAPTRRSGNTIYF.

CDR3 in DNA: TGTGCCAGCAGTTACTGGAACTATGGCTACACCTTC. Translation gives CASSYWNYGYTF. The chain carries TRBV6-2 or TRBV6-3 and TRBJ1-2; D gene uncertain. Trimming shortened V by 1 base and J by 2 bases, and 2 bases separated the two germline ends. The germline gives CDR1 MNHEY, CDR2 SVGEGT. The CDR3 spans 12 residues.